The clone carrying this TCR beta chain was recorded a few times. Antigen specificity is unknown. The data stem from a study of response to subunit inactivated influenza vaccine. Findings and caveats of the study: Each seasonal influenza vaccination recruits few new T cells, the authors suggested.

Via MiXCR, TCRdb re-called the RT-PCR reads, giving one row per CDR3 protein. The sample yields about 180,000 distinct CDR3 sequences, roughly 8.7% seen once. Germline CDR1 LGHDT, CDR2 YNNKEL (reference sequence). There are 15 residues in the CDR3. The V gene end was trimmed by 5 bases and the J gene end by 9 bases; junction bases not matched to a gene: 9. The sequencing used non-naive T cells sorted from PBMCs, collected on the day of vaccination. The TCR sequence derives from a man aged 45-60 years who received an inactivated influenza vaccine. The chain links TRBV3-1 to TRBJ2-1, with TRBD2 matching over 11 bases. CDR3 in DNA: TGTGCCAGCAGCGCACTAGCGGGAGTTTCCACTGAGCAGTTCTTC. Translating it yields CASSALAGVSTEQFF.